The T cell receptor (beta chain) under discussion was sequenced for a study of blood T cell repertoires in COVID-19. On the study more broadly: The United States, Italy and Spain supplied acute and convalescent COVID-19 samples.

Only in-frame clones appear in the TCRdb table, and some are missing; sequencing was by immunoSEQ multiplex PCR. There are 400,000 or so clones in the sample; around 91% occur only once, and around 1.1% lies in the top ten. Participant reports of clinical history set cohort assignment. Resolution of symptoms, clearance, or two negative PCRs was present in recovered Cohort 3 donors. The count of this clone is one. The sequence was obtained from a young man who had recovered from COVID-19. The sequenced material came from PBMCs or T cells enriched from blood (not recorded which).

In DNA, the CDR3 is TGTGCCAGCAGCTTACCGAACCCTAACCTGTCCCGGGACAGGCGAGGCTACACCTTC. As protein: CASSLPNPNLSRDRRGYTF. The chain links TRBV11-2 to TRBJ1-2, with 8 bases matching TRBD1. Losses at the gene ends were 2 bases for V and 8 bases for J; bases not matched to a gene: 22. The CDR3 runs 19 residues. Germline V gene lookup returns CDR1 SGHAT and CDR2 FQNNGV.